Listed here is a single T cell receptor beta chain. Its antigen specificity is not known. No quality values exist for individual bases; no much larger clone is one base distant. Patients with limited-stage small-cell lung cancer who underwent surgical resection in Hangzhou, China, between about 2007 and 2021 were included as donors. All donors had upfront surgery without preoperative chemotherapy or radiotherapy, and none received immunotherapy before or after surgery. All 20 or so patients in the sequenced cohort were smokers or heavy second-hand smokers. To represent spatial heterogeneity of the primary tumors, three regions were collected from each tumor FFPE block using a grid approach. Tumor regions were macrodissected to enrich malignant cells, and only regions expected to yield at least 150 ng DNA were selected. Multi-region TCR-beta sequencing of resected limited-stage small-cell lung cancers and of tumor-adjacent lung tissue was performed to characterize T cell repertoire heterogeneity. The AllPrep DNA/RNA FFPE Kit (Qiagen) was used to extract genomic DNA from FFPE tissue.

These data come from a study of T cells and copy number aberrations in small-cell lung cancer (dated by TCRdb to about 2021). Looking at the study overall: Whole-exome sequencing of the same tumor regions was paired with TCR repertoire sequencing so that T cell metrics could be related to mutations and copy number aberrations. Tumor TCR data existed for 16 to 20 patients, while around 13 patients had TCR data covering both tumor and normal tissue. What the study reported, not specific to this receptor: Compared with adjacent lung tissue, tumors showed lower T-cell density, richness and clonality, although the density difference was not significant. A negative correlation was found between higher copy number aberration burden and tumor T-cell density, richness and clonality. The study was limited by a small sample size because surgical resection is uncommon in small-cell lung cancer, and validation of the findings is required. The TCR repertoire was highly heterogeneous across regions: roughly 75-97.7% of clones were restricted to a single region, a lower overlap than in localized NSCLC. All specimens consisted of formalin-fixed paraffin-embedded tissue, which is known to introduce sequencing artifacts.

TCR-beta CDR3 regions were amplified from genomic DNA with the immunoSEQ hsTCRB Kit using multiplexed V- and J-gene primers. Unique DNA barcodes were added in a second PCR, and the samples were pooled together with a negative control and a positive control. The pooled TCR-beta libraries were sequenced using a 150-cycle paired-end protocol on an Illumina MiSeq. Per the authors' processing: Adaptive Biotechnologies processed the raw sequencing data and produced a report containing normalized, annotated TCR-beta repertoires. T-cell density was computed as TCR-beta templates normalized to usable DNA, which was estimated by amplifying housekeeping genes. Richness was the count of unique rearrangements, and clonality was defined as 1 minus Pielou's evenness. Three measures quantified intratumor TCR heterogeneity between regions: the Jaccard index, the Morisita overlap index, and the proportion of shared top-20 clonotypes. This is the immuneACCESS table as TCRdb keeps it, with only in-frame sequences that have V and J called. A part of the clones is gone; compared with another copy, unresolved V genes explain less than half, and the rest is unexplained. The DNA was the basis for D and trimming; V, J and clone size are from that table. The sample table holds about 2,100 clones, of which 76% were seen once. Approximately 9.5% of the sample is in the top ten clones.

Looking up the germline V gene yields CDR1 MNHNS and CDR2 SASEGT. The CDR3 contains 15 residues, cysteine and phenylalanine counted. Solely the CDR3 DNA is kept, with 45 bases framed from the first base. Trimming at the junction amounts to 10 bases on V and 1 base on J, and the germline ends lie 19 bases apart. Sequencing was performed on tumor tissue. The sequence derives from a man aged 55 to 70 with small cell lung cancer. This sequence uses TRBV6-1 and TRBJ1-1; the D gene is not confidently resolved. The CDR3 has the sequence CATTNERGTNTEAFF. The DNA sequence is TGTGCCACAACCAATGAAAGAGGCACGAACACTGAAGCTTTCTTT.